This T cell receptor (beta chain) was sequenced for a study of B cell selection in AIRE deficiency. Comments on this clone: Its specificity is unknown.

CD4+CD127+ cells were sorted as the conventional CD4 T cells. Sequencing was performed with immunoSEQ multiplex PCR; in TCRdb, only in-frame clones are kept and a portion is missing. The sample contains roughly 23,000 clones, roughly 96% of which appear only once. The CDR3 consists of 16 residues. The ends were cut back, 2 bases at V and 5 bases at J, with 16 bases in the middle. Germline CDR1 and CDR2: MNHEY and SVGAGI. Study-wide results and caveats: Healthy donors alone shared 31.6% of 4,000 or so Treg sequences; patients alone approximately 9%. Tconv and Treg cells from AIRE-deficient patients resembled healthy donors in TCRBV usage, CDR3 length and diversity.

The V and J genes are TRBV6-5 and TRBJ2-1; tentative D call: TRBD2 (5 bases). Specimen: CD4+CD127+ conventional T cells sorted from PBMCs. This sequence originates from a human donor in good health. For the CDR3, the DNA is TGTGCCAGCAGTTACACCGGGATCAAAGGGAACAATGAGCAGTTCTTC. This codes for CASSYTGIKGNNEQFF.